The 11 T cell receptor beta chains below come from one sample, sequenced in a study of T-cell memory formation after mild COVID-19. TCRdb re-derived calls from the 5' RACE reads in MiXCR, one entry per CDR3 protein. Of 300,000 to 400,000 distinct CDR3 sequences listed, 10% to 15% were seen once; the top ten hold 20% to 25%. Sequenced material: PBMCs or a T cell subset sorted from them (not recorded which). All receptors come from a man aged 18-30 years who had mild COVID-19 (a few samples of this study predate the infection). Cell type and time point are not known.

This clonotype showed up just a few times. V gene TRBV29-1 combines with J gene TRBJ2-3, with D possibly TRBD1 on 5 matching bases. In germline, CDR1 is SQVTM, CDR2 ANQGSEA. The V end was cut by 5 bases, the J end by 4 bases, with 10 bases between. This CDR3 has 12 residues. The DNA for the CDR3 is TGCAGCGTTCACAGGTCCGCAGATACGCAGTATTTT. It encodes CSVHRSADTQYF.

The chain couples TRBV15 to TRBJ1-5; possible D gene TRBD1, 5 bases. Germline CDR1 and CDR2: LNHNV and YYDKDF (reference sequence). V lost 3 bases and J 10 bases, leaving 19 bases between the germline ends. CDR3 length equals 15 residues. CDR3 nucleotides: TGTGCCACCAGCAGCTCTACAGAGTGGGGCTCTCCCCAGCATTTT. This gives the protein CATSSSTEWGSPQHF.

This chain links TRBV10-3 with TRBJ2-3, with 7 positions matching TRBD1. The CDR3 runs to 13 residues. From germline, CDR1 is ENHRY and CDR2 SYGVKD. The J segment lost 5 bases and the V segment lost 11 bases, leaving 10 bases of the junction unmatched. CDR3 DNA sequence: TGTGCCGCCAGGGGGAGATGGGAAGATACGCAGTATTTT. Its translation is CAARGRWEDTQYF.

This clonotype occurred a few times. V usage is TRBV12-3 or TRBV12-4 and J usage is TRBJ2-1; D tentatively reads TRBD1 or TRBD2 (5 bases each). This CDR3 comprises 14 residues. Trimming removed 4 bases from V and 9 bases from J, with 16 bases in between. The DNA for the CDR3 is TGTGCCAGCAGTTCCGGGACCTCGAGTAGTGAGCAGTTCTTC. This translates into CASSSGTSSSEQFF.

The chain combines TRBV9 with TRBJ1-1; D might be TRBD1 (5 bases). In germline, CDR1 is SGDLS, CDR2 YYNGEE. There are 14 residues in the CDR3. The ends were cut back, 0 bases at V and 3 bases at J, with 9 bases in the middle. CDR3 DNA sequence: TGTGCCAGCAGCGTAGATCCACAGGACACTGAAGCTTTCTTT. Its protein product is CASSVDPQDTEAFF.

This clonotype was detected only a few times. J is TRBJ2-7 and V is TRBV7-2; 7 nucleotides match TRBD1. The germline gives CDR1 SGHTA, CDR2 FQGNSA. CDR3 length: 16 amino acids. With 5 bases clipped from V and 5 bases from J, the junction kept 15 bases outside the gene matches. The CDR3 DNA is TGTGCCAGCAGCACATTATCCTTGACAGGGTATCACGAGCAGTACTTC. It encodes CASSTLSLTGYHEQYF.

This chain uses TRBV10-3 with TRBJ1-5; D perhaps matches TRBD1 (6 bases). The CDR3 covers 15 residues. V was cut by 6 bases and J by 9 bases, with 21 bases left in between. Germline V gene sequence: CDR1 ENHRY, CDR2 SYGVKD. The CDR3 here is CAIRRTEGGSRPQHF. In DNA form, the CDR3 reads TGTGCCATCAGGAGGACAGAGGGGGGATCTCGGCCCCAGCATTTT.

V usage is TRBV6-2 or TRBV6-3 and J usage is TRBJ2-1, with D possibly TRBD1 on 7 matching bases. The CDR3 covers 15 residues. Germline V CDR1 and CDR2: MNHEY, SVGEGT. Trimming took off 6 bases at V and 9 bases at J, with 21 bases between the two ends. The CDR3 loop is CASRSLQGRGVEQFF. In nucleotides, the CDR3 is TGTGCCAGCAGGAGCCTTCAGGGCAGGGGGGTTGAGCAGTTCTTC.

This clonotype was seen at least ten times. The chain has TRBV7-3 and TRBJ2-6; no firm D call. This CDR3 spans 14 amino acids. The V end was cut by 1 base, the J end by 0 bases, with 1 base between. Looked up from germline, CDR1 is SGHTA and CDR2 is FQGTGA. This CDR3 reads CASSLNSGANVLTF. The CDR3 DNA follows: TGTGCCAGCAGCTTAAACTCTGGGGCCAACGTCCTGACTTTC.

The J gene is TRBJ2-3, the V gene TRBV5-5, with no clear D. The germline V and J ends were trimmed by 1 base and 3 bases, with 9 bases remaining between them. The CDR3 covers 14 residues. Germline loops: CDR1 SGHKS, CDR2 YYEKEE (reference sequence). The CDR3 loop reads CASSLSALTDTQYF. The CDR3, as DNA: TGTGCCAGCAGCTTGTCGGCTCTGACAGATACGCAGTATTTT.

In this sample, this clonotype turned up a few times. The rearrangement joins TRBV6-2 or TRBV6-3 to TRBJ1-3; possible D gene TRBD1, 5 bases. Germline CDR1 is MNHEY and CDR2 is SVGEGT. CDR3 length: 18 amino acids. V lost 4 bases and J lost 0, with 19 bases in between. The CDR3 protein is CASSWDLEVTFSGNTIYF. For the CDR3, the DNA is TGTGCCAGCAGTTGGGACCTGGAGGTAACCTTCTCTGGAAACACCATATATTTT.